This entry lists 21 T cell receptor beta chains sequenced from one sample in a study of PD-1 blockade in classical Hodgkin lymphoma. Sequencing used immunoSEQ multiplex PCR; TCRdb keeps in-frame clones, though not all of them. The sample records approximately 99,000 clones, roughly 87% being singletons. Each patient's relapse followed autologous stem cell transplantation, and brentuximab vedotin exposure varied. Source: peripheral blood mononuclear cells (PBMCs), taken before the second cycle of nivolumab. Receptors were obtained from a human donor with classical Hodgkin lymphoma.

A few counts support this clone. This chain uses TRBV6-5 with TRBJ2-7, with 7 nucleotides matching TRBD2. In germline, CDR1 is MNHEY, CDR2 SVGAGI. The CDR3 is 16 residues long. The V and J ends lost 0 bases and 1 base, in that order; junction bases with no gene match: 6. CDR3 in DNA: TGTGCCAGCAGTTACTCGCCGGCTAGCGGTTCCTACGAGCAGTACTTC. As protein: CASSYSPASGSYEQYF.

The V gene is TRBV29-1, the J gene TRBJ2-2, with TRBD1 matching 8 bases. The trim removed 6 bases at V and 8 bases at J, leaving 11 bases unmatched. The CDR3 spans 14 residues. The germline V gene has CDR1 SQVTM and CDR2 ANQGSEA. The CDR3 DNA follows: TGCAGCGTAGCTGACAGGGGCCCCGAGGGGGAGCTGTTTTTT. Translating gives CSVADRGPEGELFF.

In the case of this clone: At one of its ends the junction is not consistent with the germline gene, which may arise from a read error. The chain employs TRBV11-2 and TRBJ2-1; D is perhaps TRBD1 (6 bases). The CDR3 is 13 residues long. Germline V gene data show CDR1 as SGHAT and CDR2 as FQNNGV. This chain's CDR3 is CASSPLGDIQVVF. CDR3 sequence (DNA): TGTGCCAGCAGCCCTCTAGGGGACATTCAAGTGGTCTTC.

The chain employs TRBV30 and TRBJ1-5; TRBD1 is a possible D gene (5 bases). CDR3 length: 13 amino acids. In germline, CDR1 is GTSNPN, CDR2 SVGIG (reference sequence). Trimming removed 1 base from V and 1 base from J, with 5 bases in between. In nucleotides, the CDR3 is TGTGCCTGGAGTGGACAGAGCAATCAGCCCCAGCATTTT. Translating gives CAWSGQSNQPQHF.

This chain joins TRBV18 and TRBJ2-3; possibly TRBD2 for D (6 bases). V was cut by 6 bases and J by 1 base, with 17 bases left in between. The CDR3 contains 16 residues. From germline, CDR1 is KGHSH and CDR2 LQKENI. The CDR3 DNA reads TGTGCCAGCTCGCGAAACGGGGGAGTAGGCACAGATACGCAGTATTTT. Protein sequence: CASSRNGGVGTDTQYF.

The count of this clone is one. V and J are TRBV2 and TRBJ2-7; weak D call: TRBD2 (6 bases). There are 13 residues in the CDR3. CDR1 is SNHLY and CDR2 is FYNNEI in the germline V gene. The ends were cut back, 5 bases at V and 6 bases at J, with 14 bases in the middle. As DNA, the CDR3 is TGTGCCAGCAGTCGGGAGTATTCCCTCGAGCAGTACTTC. Its translation: CASSREYSLEQYF.

The CDR3 loop is CASSPRQTNYGYTF. The CDR3 DNA follows: TGCGCCAGCAGCCCCCGACAGACTAACTATGGCTACACCTTC. The rearrangement joins TRBV4-3 to TRBJ1-2; D is perhaps TRBD1 (5 bases). CDR1 and CDR2 (germline): LGHNA, YSLEER. The germline V and J ends were trimmed by 4 bases and 0 bases, with 9 bases remaining between them. The CDR3 has 14 amino acids.

The genes are TRBV5-1 and TRBJ1-4; 9 bases match TRBD1. This CDR3 spans 14 amino acids. Germline V gene sequence: CDR1 SGHRS, CDR2 YFSETQ. V lost 5 bases to trimming and J lost 5 bases; unmatched junction nucleotides: 4. CDR3 nucleotides: TGCGCCAGCAGTCCTGGACAGGGGAATGAAAAACTGTTTTTT. Amino acid sequence: CASSPGQGNEKLFF. Combining the CDR3 with reference TRBV5-1 and TRBJ1-4 gives the whole variable domain KAGVTQTPRYLIKTRGQQVTLSCSPISGHRSVSWYQQTPGQGLQFLFEYFSETQRNKGNFPGRFSGRQFSNSRSEMNVSTLELGDSALYLCASSPGQGNEKLFFGSGTQLSVL.

The chain uses TRBV30 and TRBJ1-1; D is possibly TRBD1 (6 bases). This CDR3 has 12 residues. V was shortened by 5 bases and J by 12 bases, with 19 bases between the two germline ends. The germline V gene has CDR1 GTSNPN and CDR2 SVGIG (reference sequence). The CDR3 coding sequence is TGTGCCTGGGAGACCGGGGGGCTTCGATCTTTCTTT. Its protein is CAWETGGLRSFF.

The chain recombines TRBV4-1 with TRBJ2-1; 8 bases agree with TRBD2. The CDR3 sequence is 17 residues long. Germline CDR1 and CDR2: MGHRA and YSYEKL. Unmatched junction bases numbered 13, after V lost 1 base and J lost 8 bases. The CDR3 DNA reads TGCGCCAGCAGCCAAGTTCAAGTAGCGGGAAGGATCGATGAGCAGTTCTTC. Its translation is CASSQVQVAGRIDEQFF.

The chain recombines TRBV19 with TRBJ2-3, with a possible D match to TRBD2 (6 bases). Germline V gene sequence: CDR1 LNHDA, CDR2 SQIVND (reference sequence). V lost 5 bases, J lost 3 bases, and 9 bases lay in between. The CDR3 sequence is 13 residues long. The CDR3 loop reads CASSGRITDTQYF. The CDR3 DNA sequence: TGTGCCAGTAGTGGGAGGATTACAGATACGCAGTATTTT.

This sequence joins TRBV6-5 and TRBJ1-2; weak D call: TRBD1 (6 bases). The CDR3 totals 14 residues. The germline V gene encodes CDR1 MNHEY and CDR2 SVGAGI. Trimming removed 6 bases at V and 8 bases at J, with 19 bases between. This chain's CDR3 is CASRPPTGQGGYTF. The CDR3 region has the DNA TGTGCCAGCAGGCCTCCTACAGGGCAAGGAGGCTACACCTTC.

The V gene is TRBV7-6, the J gene TRBJ2-7; possible D gene TRBD2, 6 bases. The CDR3 has 17 residues. The germline V and J ends were trimmed by 5 bases and 4 bases, with 24 bases remaining between them. Per the germline V gene, CDR1 is SGHVS and CDR2 is FNYEAQ. CDR3: CASSPEGAGPRGYEQYF. As DNA, the CDR3 is TGTGCCAGCAGCCCAGAGGGAGCAGGTCCCCGGGGGTACGAGCAGTACTTC.

The chain couples TRBV5-4 to TRBJ2-7; 7 nucleotides match TRBD1. This CDR3 region has 11 residues. V gave up 4 bases and J gave up 5 bases; unmatched junction bases: 0. CDR1 is SGHNT and CDR2 is YYREEE in the germline V gene (reference sequence). Here the CDR3 reads CASSTGDEQYF. The CDR3 nucleotides read TGTGCCAGCAGCACAGGGGACGAGCAGTACTTC.

The chain links TRBV28 to TRBJ2-1, with D hard to call. V lost 3 bases, J lost 0 bases, and 6 bases lay in between. The CDR3 is 14 residues long. The germline V gene has CDR1 MDHEN and CDR2 SYDVKM. Here the CDR3 DNA reads TGTGCCAGCAGTTTGACGAACTCCTACAATGAGCAGTTCTTC. It specifies CASSLTNSYNEQFF.

The CDR3 bases are TGTGCCAGCAGCTGGACCTTGCAAACTGAAGCTTTCTTT. It translates to CASSWTLQTEAFF. This chain links TRBV11-3 with TRBJ1-1; D ambiguous. Germline CDR1 is SGHNT and CDR2 is YENEEA. The CDR3 has 13 amino acids. V gave up 4 bases and J gave up 5 bases, with 11 bases separating them.

V and J are TRBV6-5 and TRBJ1-5, with 8 bases lining up with TRBD1. Germline loops: CDR1 MNHEY, CDR2 SVGAGI. This CDR3 is 15 amino acids long. Trimming cost V 4 bases and J 5 bases; bases outside gene matches: 7. CDR3 bases: TGTGCCAGCAGTTGGCCAGGGGGCTTCGATCAGCCCCAGCATTTT. Its translation is CASSWPGGFDQPQHF.

This rearrangement joins TRBV5-1 to TRBJ2-5; TRBD1 matches at 9 bases. V dropped 0 bases and J dropped 2; count of bases not matched to a gene: 11. The CDR3 consists of 18 residues. Per germline, CDR1 SGHRS and CDR2 YFSETQ. The CDR3 DNA reads TGCGCCAGCAGCTTGGGCGGGACAGGGTTGGGAGGACAAGAGACCCAGTACTTC. As protein: CASSLGGTGLGGQETQYF.

This clone has just a few counts. The chain links TRBV29-1 to TRBJ2-1; the D gene is possibly TRBD2 (6 bases). Germline CDR1 is SQVTM and CDR2 is ANQGSEA. This CDR3 spans 14 amino acids. Deletions cut 4 bases from V and 3 bases from J, with 13 bases between. CDR3 bases: TGCAGCGTTGGTCTCGGGGGAGACTACAATGAGCAGTTCTTC. It encodes CSVGLGGDYNEQFF.

DNA of the CDR3: TGTGCCAGCAGCCCCGCACAGGGGAATTACAATGAGCAGTTCTTC. It translates to CASSPAQGNYNEQFF. V usage is TRBV6-1 and J usage is TRBJ2-1; 7 nucleotides line up with TRBD1. The CDR3 runs to 15 residues. V lost 6 bases and J lost 4; bases outside the gene matches: 9. Per germline, CDR1 MNHNS and CDR2 SASEGT.

The chain has TRBV2 and TRBJ1-2; a weak D match, TRBD1 (6 bases). The CDR3 totals 12 residues. V was pared by 10 bases and J by 2 bases, with 11 bases between. Germline V gene sequence: CDR1 SNHLY, CDR2 FYNNEI. CDR3 in amino acids: CATYGGNYGYTF. The CDR3 DNA is TGTGCCACCTACGGGGGCAACTATGGCTACACCTTC.